This TCR beta chain was recovered during a study of blood T cell repertoires in COVID-19. Background on the study: Sources were T cells, B-cell-depleted T cells, or PBMCs; the material itself was cDNA or gDNA.

The CDR3 has 15 residues. CDR1 is MNHEY and CDR2 is SMNVEV in the germline V gene (reference sequence). V gave up 4 bases and J gave up 8 bases; unmatched junction bases: 11. Profiled with immunoSEQ multiplex PCR; TCRdb holds only in-frame clones, not every one. This table has some 180,000 clones, approximately 79% appearing once. This clonotype was obtained from a woman aged 55 to 70 with acute COVID-19. The V and J genes are TRBV27 and TRBJ2-1, with 7 bases lining up with TRBD2. The specimen sequenced was PBMCs or T cells enriched from blood (not recorded which). CDR3 sequence reads: CASSWTGGTVDEQFF. The CDR3 DNA follows: TGTGCCAGCAGTTGGACCGGGGGGACGGTCGATGAGCAGTTCTTC.